This T cell receptor (beta chain) was observed in a study of T-cell reconstitution after alpha-beta-depleted transplantation in children. Study-level findings and limits: As was reported, about two months after transplant, alpha-beta T cells came from several hundred expanded graft clones.

Germline V lookup: CDR1 SGHNT, CDR2 YYREEE (reference sequence). The CDR3 is 20 residues long. V shed 1 base and J 7 bases; nucleotides not matched to a gene: 25. It was with unique molecular identifiers that the TCRbeta library was prepared. In TCRdb, the PCR reads were re-called with MiXCR into one record per CDR3 protein. The data contain more than 200,000 distinct CDR3 sequences, about 25% of them singletons. In the case of this clonotype: Its antigen remains unknown.

Sequencing was performed on PBMCs, taken before TCRalphabeta/CD19-depleted stem cell transplant. This clonotype was sampled from a girl aged 2 to 10 with Fanconi anemia, due to receive a stem cell transplant. The chain couples TRBV5-4 to TRBJ1-2; TRBD1 matches 7 bases. The CDR3: CASSLMPSSDRRGLKSGYTF. DNA for the CDR3: TGTGCCAGCAGCTTGATGCCCTCATCGGATAGGAGGGGGCTGAAGAGTGGCTACACCTTC.